The clone carrying this T cell receptor beta chain has only a few counts. Among the patients, aged 18 to 65, hyperthyroidism was newly diagnosed and had lasted under 2 months. Uncontrolled infection, other autoimmune disease, pregnancy or lactation led to exclusion. These data originate in a study of T cells in Graves' hyperthyroidism and ophthalmopathy. Study overall: Staff took peripheral blood when the initial diagnosis was made, before any treatment began.

Template material for amplifying TCR beta CDR3 regions consisted of RNA transcripts. The TCR CDR3 was amplified in a first-round RT-PCR using the HTBI primer set. From the multiplex PCR reads, TCRdb called clonotypes with MiXCR, one entry per CDR3 protein. The profile covers a few hundred thousand distinct CDR3 sequences, with around 14% appearing a single time and roughly 33% taken by the ten largest. J gave up 4 bases and V 2 bases, and 9 bases lay outside the gene matches. Germline CDR1 is DFQATT and CDR2 is SNEGSKA (reference sequence). CDR3 length equals 15 residues. This receptor was identified in a woman in her 30s with Graves' hyperthyroidism. The V gene is TRBV20-1, the J gene TRBJ2-3, with TRBD1 identical over 7 bases. The sample taken for sequencing was blood. CDR3 in amino acids: CSARPGQARSDTQYF. CDR3 sequence (DNA): TGCAGTGCTAGACCAGGACAGGCCCGGTCAGATACGCAGTATTTT.